This T cell receptor beta chain was sequenced in a study of blood T cell repertoires in COVID-19. In the authors' methods: Estimated nucleated cell counts came from reference gene primer amplification. TCRdb's table, derived via immunoSEQ multiplex PCR, lists solely in-frame clones and lacks some. The D gene and trimming were derived from the DNA, and the V and J assignments and clone size from that table. The top ten hold 25% to 35% of the sample, which has some 78,000 clones, more than 80% seen once. Trimming removed 0 bases at V and 7 bases at J, with 15 bases between. CDR3 length: 15 residues. Germline V gene sequence: CDR1 MNHEY, CDR2 SVGAGI.

The V and J genes are TRBV6-5 and TRBJ1-2; tentatively, D is TRBD1 (5 bases). This sequence originates from a man aged 50 or older with active or convalescent COVID-19. Sequenced material: peripheral blood. Written as DNA, the CDR3 is TGTGCCAGCAGTTACTCTGATGCCAGGGAGGGTGGCTACACCTTC. Translating gives CASSYSDAREGGYTF.